Following are 12 T cell receptor beta chains from one sample sequenced in a study of T-cell memory formation after mild COVID-19. TCRdb independently ran MiXCR on the 5' RACE reads; one entry per CDR3 protein. The profile shows around 450,000 distinct CDR3 sequences, around 20% of them singletons. Input material: PBMCs or a T cell subset sorted from them (not recorded which). These receptors came from an adult woman who had mild COVID-19 (a few samples of this study predate the infection). Cell type and time point are not known.

This clonotype was detected ten times or more. The V gene is TRBV20-1, the J gene TRBJ2-5; D uncertain. The CDR3 runs 14 residues. V gave up 3 bases and J gave up 4 bases, with 15 bases separating them. Germline V gene data show CDR1 as DFQATT and CDR2 as SNEGSKA (reference sequence). The CDR3, as DNA: TGCAGTGCTAGGTTCGGCCAAGGACGAGAGACCCAGTACTTC. This translates into CSARFGQGRETQYF.

This clonotype was detected a few times. This chain uses TRBV20-1 with TRBJ2-7; D may be TRBD1 (6 bases). This CDR3 comprises 12 residues. The V gene lost 1 base and the J gene lost 2 bases, with 6 bases spanning the gap. Germline assignment: CDR1 DFQATT and CDR2 SNEGSKA (reference sequence). The CDR3 spells CSARGDTYEQYF. The CDR3 bases are TGCAGTGCTAGAGGGGACACCTACGAGCAGTACTTC.

This clonotype was counted a few times. V usage is TRBV7-3 and J usage is TRBJ2-1, with TRBD2 matching 12 bases. The CDR3 is made up of 20 amino acids. V trimming: 1 base; J trimming: 6 bases; junction bases outside the gene matches: 16. Germline CDR1 is SGHTA and CDR2 is FQGTGA. The CDR3 spells CASSLMRLAGGPYEANEQFF. DNA of the CDR3: TGTGCCAGCAGCTTAATGAGGCTAGCGGGAGGGCCCTACGAAGCCAATGAGCAGTTCTTC.

A few counts support this clonotype. V and J are TRBV20-1 and TRBJ2-7, with TRBD1 identical over 9 bases. The junction had 8 bases not matched to a gene; V was cut back by 0 bases and J by 5 bases. The CDR3 has 15 residues. Germline V gene data show CDR1 as DFQATT and CDR2 as SNEGSKA (reference sequence). CDR3 sequence (DNA): TGCAGTGCTAGAGATTTGAATACAGGGGGCCACGAGCAGTACTTC. It is translated as CSARDLNTGGHEQYF.

The sample holds a few counts of this clonotype. The rearrangement links TRBV29-1 to TRBJ2-1; TRBD2 matches at 13 bases. V shed 8 bases and J 0 bases; nucleotides not matched to a gene: 7. Looked up from germline, CDR1 is SQVTM and CDR2 is ANQGSEA. This CDR3 comprises 16 residues. Here the CDR3 reads CSSRLAGGSSYNEQFF. DNA of the CDR3: TGCAGCTCCAGACTAGCGGGAGGAAGCTCCTACAATGAGCAGTTCTTC.

This clonotype was counted a few times. The gene calls are TRBV7-9 and TRBJ2-2; D perhaps matches TRBD1 (5 bases). The CDR3 is 14 amino acids. V lost 6 bases and J lost 3, with 11 bases in between. Looked up from germline, CDR1 is SEHNR and CDR2 is FQNEAQ (reference sequence). The CDR3 nucleotides read TGTGCCAGCAGTCAGGGTCTTCACACCGGGGAGCTGTTTTTT. It translates to CASSQGLHTGELFF.

This clonotype was seen more than once but under ten times. The chain is built from TRBV12-3 or TRBV12-4 and TRBJ2-3; weak D call: TRBD1 (6 bases). The CDR3 runs 14 residues. V shed 2 bases and J shed 2 bases, with 8 bases lying between them. The CDR3 DNA reads TGTGCCAGCAGTTTAATGGGGGCCACAGATACGCAGTATTTT. Its protein product is CASSLMGATDTQYF.

The chain recombines TRBV5-1 with TRBJ2-1, with D possibly being TRBD1 or TRBD2 (5 bases each). This CDR3 comprises 19 residues. From germline, CDR1 is SGHRS and CDR2 YFSETQ. Between the trimmed V and J ends, which lost 0 bases and 4 bases, there was a span of 23 bases. The CDR3 spells CASSLGLAGTDGPYNEQFF. DNA of the CDR3: TGCGCCAGCAGCTTGGGGCTTGCAGGGACCGATGGTCCTTACAATGAGCAGTTCTTC.

V usage is TRBV5-1 and J usage is TRBJ2-6, with TRBD1 matching over 8 bases. Germline CDR1 is SGHRS and CDR2 is YFSETQ. V lost 4 bases to trimming and J lost 2 bases; unmatched junction nucleotides: 8. This CDR3 is built from 17 residues. The chain's CDR3 is CASSLGQGLAGANVLTF. The CDR3 DNA follows: TGCGCCAGCAGCCTAGGACAGGGCCTGGCTGGGGCCAACGTCCTGACTTTC.

This clonotype has only a few counts. The chain couples TRBV29-1 to TRBJ2-4; the match to TRBD1 covers 7 bases. J lost 9 bases, V lost 5 bases, and 7 bases had no gene match. CDR1 and CDR2 (germline): SQVTM, ANQGSEA. CDR3 length: 12 residues. CDR3 residues: CSVTGDNGIQYF. The CDR3 nucleotides are TGCAGCGTTACAGGGGATAACGGCATTCAGTACTTC. The whole variable domain, filled in from reference TRBV29-1 and TRBJ2-4, reads SAVISQKPSRDICQRGTSLTIQCQVDSQVTMMFWYRQQPGQSLTLIATANQGSEATYESGFVIDKFPISRPNLTFSTLTVSNMSPEDSSIYLCSVTGDNGIQYFGAGTRLSVL.

This rearrangement joins TRBV20-1 to TRBJ2-2; no definite D call. V dropped 3 bases and J dropped 1 base, with 9 bases sitting between them. From germline, CDR1 is DFQATT and CDR2 SNEGSKA (reference sequence). The CDR3 runs to 14 residues. Here the CDR3 reads CSASATGNTGELFF. In DNA form, the CDR3 reads TGCAGTGCTAGCGCTACCGGGAACACCGGGGAGCTGTTTTTT.

In its sample, this clonotype was seen a few times. One junction end disagrees with the germline gene, perhaps due to a read error. The J gene is TRBJ2-2, the V gene TRBV5-1; TRBD2 matches 7 bases. Germline CDR1 SGHRS, CDR2 YFSETQ. This CDR3 has 16 amino acids. CDR3 bases: TGCGCCAGCAGTTTGGCGCGACTAGCCTCCACCGGGGAGCTGTTTTTT. Residues: CASSLARLASTGELFF.